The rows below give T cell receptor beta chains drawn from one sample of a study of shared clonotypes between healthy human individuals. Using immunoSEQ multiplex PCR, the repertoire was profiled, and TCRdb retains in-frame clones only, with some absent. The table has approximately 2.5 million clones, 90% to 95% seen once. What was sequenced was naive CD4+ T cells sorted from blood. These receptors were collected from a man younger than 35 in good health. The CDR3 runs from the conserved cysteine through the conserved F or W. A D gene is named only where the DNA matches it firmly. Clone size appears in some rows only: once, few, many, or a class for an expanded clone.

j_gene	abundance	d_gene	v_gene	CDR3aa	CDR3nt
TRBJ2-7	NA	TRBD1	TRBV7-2	CASSLVAAGGSYEQYF	TGTGCCAGCAGCTTAGTCGCGGCAGGGGGATCCTACGAGCAGTACTTC
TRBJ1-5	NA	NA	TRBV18	CASSPPGDQPQHF	TGTGCCAGCTCACCACCGGGAGATCAGCCCCAGCATTTT
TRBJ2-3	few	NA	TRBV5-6	CASSLGTSTDTQYF	TGTGCCAGCAGCTTGGGGACTAGCACAGATACGCAGTATTTT
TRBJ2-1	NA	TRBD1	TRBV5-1	CASRKRDRANNEQFF	TGCGCCAGCAGGAAACGGGACAGGGCTAACAATGAGCAGTTCTTC
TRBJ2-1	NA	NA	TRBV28	CASKRGLLPNEQFF	TGTGCCAGCAAACGGGGCCTACTTCCCAATGAGCAGTTCTTC
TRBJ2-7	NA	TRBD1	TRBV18	CASSQLTGQGGYEQYF	TGTGCCAGCTCACAACTGACCGGACAGGGGGGATACGAGCAGTACTTC
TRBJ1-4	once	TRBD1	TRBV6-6	CASSRGTGGRKLFF	TGTGCCAGCAGTCGTGGGACAGGGGGACGGAAACTGTTTTTT
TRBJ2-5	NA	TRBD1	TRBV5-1	CASTDIQGAETQYF	TGCGCCAGCACCGATATTCAGGGGGCGGAGACCCAGTACTTC
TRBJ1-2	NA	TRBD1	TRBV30	CAWSLPGGPYGYTF	TGTGCCTGGAGTCTACCAGGGGGCCCCTATGGCTACACCTTC
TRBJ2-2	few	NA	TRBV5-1	CASSLLAQDISNTGELFF	TGCGCCAGCAGCTTGCTAGCCCAGGACATATCGAACACCGGGGAGCTGTTTTTT
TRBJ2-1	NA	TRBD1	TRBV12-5	CASGFPPTGDDEQFF	TGTGCTAGTGGTTTCCCCCCGACAGGGGACGATGAGCAGTTCTTC
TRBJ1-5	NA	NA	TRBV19	CASREGGRQPQHF	TGTGCCAGTAGGGAGGGGGGCCGTCAGCCCCAGCATTTT
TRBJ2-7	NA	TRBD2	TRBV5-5	CASSLVGGRAGEQYF	TGTGCCAGCAGCTTGGTTGGCGGGAGGGCGGGCGAGCAGTACTTC
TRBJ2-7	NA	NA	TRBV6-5	CASSYSRAGVDEQYF	TGTGCCAGCAGTTACTCCCGGGCCGGAGTCGACGAGCAGTACTTC
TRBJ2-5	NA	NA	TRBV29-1	CSVAQGVPETQYF	TGCAGCGTCGCACAGGGAGTCCCGGAGACCCAGTACTTC
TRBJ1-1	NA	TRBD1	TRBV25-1	CASSGTGMNTEAFF	TGTGCCAGCTCCGGGACAGGGATGAACACTGAAGCTTTCTTT
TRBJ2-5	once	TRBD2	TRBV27	CASSSSPGLARETQYF	TGTGCCAGCAGTTCCTCCCCGGGACTAGCGAGGGAGACCCAGTACTTC
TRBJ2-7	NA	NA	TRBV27	CASGRLGAGTEQYF	TGTGCCAGCGGACGACTCGGGGCCGGAACCGAGCAGTACTTC
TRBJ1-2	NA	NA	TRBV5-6	CASSLVAPKGYGYTF	TGTGCCAGCAGCTTGGTTGCGCCTAAGGGCTATGGCTACACCTTC
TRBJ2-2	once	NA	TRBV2	CASSEGLLNTGELFF	TGTGCCAGCAGTGAGGGACTTCTTAACACCGGGGAGCTGTTTTTT
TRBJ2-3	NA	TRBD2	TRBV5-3	CARSWAPSGASTDTQYF	TGTGCCAGAAGCTGGGCCCCCAGCGGGGCTAGCACAGATACGCAGTATTTT
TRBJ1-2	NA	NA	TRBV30	CAWSSQGRGYTF	TGTGCCTGGAGTAGCCAGGGGCGAGGCTACACCTTC
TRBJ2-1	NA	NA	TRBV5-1	CASSLVSAPYNEQFF	TGCGCCAGCAGCTTGGTTAGCGCACCCTACAATGAGCAGTTCTTC
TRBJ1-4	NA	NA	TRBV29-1	CSVEDSPNEKLFF	TGCAGCGTTGAAGACAGCCCTAATGAAAAACTGTTTTTT
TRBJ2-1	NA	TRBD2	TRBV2	CASSEAGLAGGGEQFF	TGTGCCAGCAGTGAAGCGGGACTAGCGGGAGGGGGGGAGCAGTTCTTC
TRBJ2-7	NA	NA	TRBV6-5	CASSYRQGGYEQYF	TGTGCCAGCAGTTACCGGCAGGGTGGCTACGAGCAGTACTTC
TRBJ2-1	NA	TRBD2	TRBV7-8	CASSVRWGTSGSIEQFF	TGTGCCAGCAGCGTCCGATGGGGGACTAGCGGGAGTATTGAGCAGTTCTTC
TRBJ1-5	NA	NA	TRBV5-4	CASSLGREQPQHF	TGTGCCAGCAGCTTGGGGAGGGAACAGCCCCAGCATTTT
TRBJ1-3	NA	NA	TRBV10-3	CAISENSDSGNTIYF	TGTGCCATCAGTGAAAACAGTGACTCTGGAAACACCATATATTTT
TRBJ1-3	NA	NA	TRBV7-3	CASSLGVSSGNTIYF	TGTGCCAGCAGCTTGGGAGTCAGCTCTGGAAACACCATATATTTT
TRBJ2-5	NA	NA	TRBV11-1	CASSLTSSRETQYF	TGTGCCAGCAGCTTAACGTCTAGCCGGGAGACCCAGTACTTC
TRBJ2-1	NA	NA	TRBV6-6	CASSDPPSEQFF	TGTGCCAGCAGTGACCCCCCCAGCGAGCAGTTCTTC